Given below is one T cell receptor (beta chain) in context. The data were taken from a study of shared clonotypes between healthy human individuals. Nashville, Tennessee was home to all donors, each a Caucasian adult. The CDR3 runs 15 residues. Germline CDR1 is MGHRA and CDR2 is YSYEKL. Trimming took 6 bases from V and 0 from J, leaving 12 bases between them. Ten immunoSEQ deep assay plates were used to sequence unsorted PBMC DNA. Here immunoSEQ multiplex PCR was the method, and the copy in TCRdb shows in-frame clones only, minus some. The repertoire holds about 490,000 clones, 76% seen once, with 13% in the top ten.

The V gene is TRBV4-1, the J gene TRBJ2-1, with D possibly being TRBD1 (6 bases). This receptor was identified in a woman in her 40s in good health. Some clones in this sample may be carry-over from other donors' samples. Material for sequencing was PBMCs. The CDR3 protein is CASSSDRNSYNEQFF. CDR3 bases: TGCGCCAGCAGTTCGGACAGAAACTCCTACAATGAGCAGTTCTTC.